This T cell receptor (beta chain) was sequenced in a study of T cell responses to AZD1222 COVID-19 vaccine. Study outcomes and limitations: White British ancestry dominated among donors, who included more females, and clonal diversity was possibly underestimated. Repertoire sampling happened only post peak T cell response. An increase in Spike-specific TCR breadth and depth was observed after two AZD1222 doses.

This CDR3 region has 12 residues. Trimming took off 0 bases at V and 9 bases at J, with 7 bases between the two ends. The germline V gene has CDR1 SGHRS and CDR2 YFSETQ. Data came from immunoSEQ multiplex PCR; TCRdb stores just in-frame clones and leaves some out. The sample carries tens of thousands of clones, roughly 87% recorded once. With regard to this clone: No antigen is known for it.

The sample in question was peripheral blood, obtained 28 days after the second AZD1222 dose. The TCR sequence derives from an adult who received the AZD1222 COVID-19 vaccine. The rearrangement links TRBV5-1 to TRBJ1-5, with no clear D. The CDR3 here is CASSLDSGPQHF. CDR3 coding DNA: TGCGCCAGCAGCTTGGACAGCGGGCCCCAGCATTTT.